The clone carrying this T cell receptor (beta chain) was counted at least ten times. The antigen remains unidentified. TCRdb called the 5' RACE reads again in MiXCR, with one record for every CDR3 protein. Counted here are about 210,000 distinct CDR3 sequences, 6% to 8% occurring once; the ten biggest clones make up 14%. The CDR3 totals 14 residues. Germline V gene sequence: CDR1 MDHEN, CDR2 SYDVKM. V shed 5 bases and J 6 bases; nucleotides not matched to a gene: 8. This record comes from a study of CD8 T cells in ankylosing spondylitis. The study's findings and limits: CD8+ by phenotype, disease-linked clones were relatively rare in peripheral blood. In ankylosing spondylitis blood, a motif of eight highly homologous TCR beta variants appeared characteristic. Reportedly, matched ankylosing spondylitis synovial fluid was significantly enriched for disease-linked clones.

The chain joins TRBV28 to TRBJ2-7; 9 positions match TRBD1. The receptor was isolated from a male donor with ankylosing spondylitis. Sequencing input: blood, either unsorted or a sorted T cell fraction (not recorded which). The CDR3 nucleotides read TGTGCCAGCAGTCTTACCGGGACAGGGACCGAGCAGTACTTC. It translates to CASSLTGTGTEQYF.